These 19 T cell receptor beta chains were all obtained from the same sample, sequenced in a study of cytomegalovirus exposure and HLA in healthy donors. Amplification used 60 Vbeta primers and 13 Jbeta primers. Assay: immunoSEQ multiplex PCR; the TCRdb copy retains only in-frame clones and omits some. The sample shows roughly 200,000 clones, 60% to 85% of them seen only once. Sequenced input: PBMCs. Receptors were obtained from a male donor in good health and CMV-seronegative.

V gene TRBV30 combines with J gene TRBJ1-1, with 7 bases identical to TRBD1. The CDR3 sequence is 14 residues long. The junction had 9 bases not matched to a gene; V was cut back by 5 bases and J by 3 bases. The V gene's germline CDR1 is GTSNPN and CDR2 SVGIG (reference sequence). CDR3 sequence: CAWSPRGPDTEAFF. The CDR3 coding sequence is TGTGCCTGGTCACCGAGGGGGCCGGACACTGAAGCTTTCTTT.

This rearrangement joins TRBV18 to TRBJ1-5; 12 bases map to TRBD1. The CDR3 is 16 residues long. Germline V lookup: CDR1 KGHSH, CDR2 LQKENI. With V trimmed by 4 bases and J by 2 bases, 3 bases remained unmatched. CDR3 sequence reads: CASSRGQGAGNQPQHF. The CDR3 DNA sequence: TGTGCCAGCTCACGGGGACAGGGGGCGGGCAATCAGCCCCAGCATTTT.

The gene calls are TRBV4-1 and TRBJ2-5, with TRBD1 identical over 9 bases. J lost 5 bases, V lost 3 bases, and 7 bases had no gene match. Germline CDR1 reads MGHRA; CDR2 reads YSYEKL. The CDR3 is 15 residues long. CDR3 nucleotide sequence: TGCGCCAGCAGCCACCTACAGGGGGCGGGGGAGACCCAGTACTTC. This gives the protein CASSHLQGAGETQYF.

A single count supports this clone. V gene TRBV9 combines with J gene TRBJ1-2; D is perhaps TRBD1 (5 bases). The CDR3 runs 14 residues. V dropped 4 bases and J dropped 5 bases, with 15 bases sitting between them. Germline lookup yields CDR1 SGDLS and CDR2 YYNGEE. The CDR3 is CASSSPGLIYGYTF. CDR3 bases: TGTGCCAGCAGCTCGCCGGGACTGATTTATGGCTACACCTTC. Together with reference TRBV9 and TRBJ1-2, the CDR3 gives the full variable domain: DSGVTQTPKHLITATGQRVTLRCSPRSGDLSVYWYQQSLDQGLQFLIQYYNGEERAKGNILERFSAQQFPDLHSELNLSSLELGDSALYFCASSSPGLIYGYTFGSGTRLTVV.

CDR3 loop: CASSFVWAPGQFF. The CDR3 DNA is TGTGCCAGCAGTTTTGTCTGGGCTCCAGGTCAGTTCTTC. The rearrangement links TRBV28 to TRBJ2-1, with unresolved D. The CDR3 loop spans 13 amino acids. Germline V CDR1 and CDR2: MDHEN, SYDVKM. V was shortened by 3 bases and J by 13 bases, with 16 bases between the two germline ends.

This sequence joins TRBV15 and TRBJ2-7, with 9 bases that match TRBD2. The CDR3 totals 15 residues. Trimming at V came to 1 base and at J to 3 bases, leaving 4 bases not matched to a gene. CDR1 and CDR2 (germline): LNHNV, YYDKDF (reference sequence). The CDR3, as DNA: TGTGCCACCAGCAGAGCGCCTAGCGGGGTCTACGAGCAGTACTTC. Translating it yields CATSRAPSGVYEQYF.

CDR3: CASTPDEPWNTIYF. CDR3 in DNA: TGTGCCAGTACCCCTGATGAGCCCTGGAACACCATATATTTT. The rearrangement links TRBV19 to TRBJ1-3; D unresolved. There are 14 residues in the CDR3. Germline-derived CDR1 and CDR2 are LNHDA and SQIVND (reference sequence). Trimming pared 7 bases from V and 7 bases from J, leaving 17 bases between.

This clone was found once. This rearrangement joins TRBV9 to TRBJ2-3; D perhaps matches TRBD1 (5 bases). The CDR3 is 13 residues long. V lost 4 bases and J lost 4, with 10 bases in between. Germline V lookup: CDR1 SGDLS, CDR2 YYNGEE. The CDR3 here is CASSTLTADTQYF. The CDR3 bases are TGTGCCAGCAGCACTCTGACAGCAGATACGCAGTATTTT. The variable domain in full, completed from reference TRBV9 and TRBJ2-3, reads DSGVTQTPKHLITATGQRVTLRCSPRSGDLSVYWYQQSLDQGLQFLIQYYNGEERAKGNILERFSAQQFPDLHSELNLSSLELGDSALYFCASSTLTADTQYFGPGTRLTVL.

V usage is TRBV4-1 and J usage is TRBJ1-2; D is uncertain. Per the germline V gene, CDR1 is MGHRA and CDR2 is YSYEKL. The CDR3 extends over 13 amino acids. The V gene lost 1 base and the J gene lost 8 bases, with 11 bases spanning the gap. CDR3 amino acids: CASSQGAALGYTF. CDR3 DNA sequence: TGCGCCAGCAGCCAAGGGGCAGCTTTGGGCTACACCTTC.

This clone was detected only a few times. The CDR3, as DNA: TGCGCCAGCAGCTCAAATCCCGGGACAGGTGCCTACGAGCAGTACTTC. This gives the protein CASSSNPGTGAYEQYF. This chain links TRBV5-1 with TRBJ2-7; 8 nucleotides agree with TRBD1. This CDR3 is 16 amino acids long. Germline lookup yields CDR1 SGHRS and CDR2 YFSETQ. With 3 bases clipped from V and 2 bases from J, the junction kept 10 bases outside the gene matches.

The genes are TRBV27 and TRBJ1-5, with D possibly matching TRBD1 (5 bases). V lost 6 bases and J 1 base, leaving 13 bases between the germline ends. Per the germline V gene, CDR1 is MNHEY and CDR2 is SMNVEV (reference sequence). CDR3 size: 15 residues. The DNA for the CDR3 is TGTGCCAGCAGCGAGGGACTGAGGAGCAATCAGCCCCAGCATTTT. Translating gives CASSEGLRSNQPQHF.

This clone was found a few times. V usage is TRBV6-5 and J usage is TRBJ2-5; no definite D call. V dropped 7 bases and J dropped 6 bases, with 9 bases sitting between them. The germline V gene has CDR1 MNHEY and CDR2 SVGAGI. This CDR3 spans 11 amino acids. This chain's CDR3 is CASTNAKTQYF. DNA of the CDR3: TGTGCCAGCACCAACGCGAAGACCCAGTACTTC.

The chain joins TRBV6-5 to TRBJ2-3; TRBD2 is a possible D gene (5 bases). CDR1 is MNHEY and CDR2 is SVGAGI in the germline V gene. The CDR3 covers 16 residues. V lost 0 bases and J 0 bases, leaving 10 bases between the germline ends. DNA for the CDR3: TGTGCCAGCAGTTACTCGGGAGACACCAGCACAGATACGCAGTATTTT. Encoded protein: CASSYSGDTSTDTQYF.

The V call is TRBV19, the J call TRBJ1-2; 8 bases line up with TRBD1. V lost 4 bases and J lost 5; bases outside the gene matches: 9. The CDR3 spans 15 residues. The germline gives CDR1 LNHDA, CDR2 SQIVND (reference sequence). The CDR3 protein is CASSTSRTGTYGYTF. CDR3 sequence (DNA): TGTGCCAGTAGTACGTCAAGGACAGGGACTTATGGCTACACCTTC.

The J gene is TRBJ2-1, the V gene TRBV6-1; 7 bases map to TRBD2. Germline V gives CDR1 MNHNS, CDR2 SASEGT. The V gene end was trimmed by 8 bases and the J gene end by 1 base; junction bases not matched to a gene: 8. This CDR3 has 15 residues. CDR3 residues: CASGLSGRSYNEQFF. DNA for the CDR3: TGTGCCAGCGGACTTAGCGGGCGGTCCTACAATGAGCAGTTCTTC.

V is TRBV4-1 and J is TRBJ2-3, with D possibly being TRBD1 (7 bases). Per the germline V gene, CDR1 is MGHRA and CDR2 is YSYEKL. CDR3 size: 17 residues. Deletions cut 5 bases from V and 2 bases from J, with 20 bases between. CDR3 region: CASSIYRGGGTTDTQYF. CDR3 nucleotides: TGCGCCAGCAGCATATACAGGGGTGGAGGGACCACAGATACGCAGTATTTT.

This chain links TRBV7-2 with TRBJ1-2; 7 nucleotides line up with TRBD1. V trimming: 2 bases; J trimming: 6 bases; junction bases outside the gene matches: 3. Looked up from germline, CDR1 is SGHTA and CDR2 is FQGNSA. CDR3 length: 13 amino acids. Here the CDR3 reads CASSLQGVNGYTF. CDR3 sequence (DNA): TGTGCCAGCAGCTTACAGGGGGTGAATGGCTACACCTTC.

A few counts support this clone. The V and J genes are TRBV5-1 and TRBJ1-5; D unclear. The length of the CDR3 is 18 residues. V was trimmed by 4 bases and J by 0 bases, leaving 20 bases between them. Germline CDR1 reads SGHRS; CDR2 reads YFSETQ. The CDR3 DNA sequence: TGCGCCAGCAGCACCCTAGCGGAAGGGCAGTATAGCAATCAGCCCCAGCATTTT. This gives the protein CASSTLAEGQYSNQPQHF.

This clone has a handful of counts. V usage is TRBV30 and J usage is TRBJ1-6, with 7 bases aligning to TRBD1. The CDR3 runs 17 residues. J was trimmed by 0 bases and V by 7 bases; bases with no gene match: 12. The germline gives CDR1 GTSNPN, CDR2 SVGIG (reference sequence). The CDR3 region has the DNA TGTGCCTTATGCAAGGACAGGACGAGCTCCTATAATTCACCCCTCCACTTT. It yields the protein CALCKDRTSSYNSPLHF.